Presented here are 23 T cell receptor beta chains from one specimen sequenced in a study of CD8 T cells in ankylosing spondylitis (dated 2017 in TCRdb). The paper's findings and limits, for the study overall: A TCR beta motif made up of seven or eight highly homologous amino acid variants appeared to be characteristic of blood from ankylosing spondylitis patients.

These TCRs are of unknown antigen specificity. The method was 5' RACE. Sequenced using an Illumina HiSeq 2500. TCRdb reanalyzed the raw reads on its own, using fastp at Q25 for trimming and MiXCR for clone calling, and kept in-frame beta chains. All rows with the same CDR3 protein become a single entry with the most common DNA and genes. The sample has 700,000 or so distinct CDR3 sequences on record, 15% to 20% of them singletons. Under 20% of the sample rests with the top ten. The specimen sequenced was blood, either unsorted or a sorted T cell fraction (not recorded which). Receptor source: a male donor with ankylosing spondylitis.

The CDR3 DNA reads as TGTGCCAGCAGAAGGGGACAGGGAGGCACTGAAGCTTTCTTT. Translated: CASRRGQGGTEAFF. This chain uses TRBV7-8 with TRBJ1-1, with TRBD1 identical over 9 bases. V shed 6 bases, J shed 4 bases, and the junction held 6 bases outside the gene matches. CDR1 is SGHVS and CDR2 is FQNEAQ in the germline V gene. This CDR3 contains 14 residues.

This clonotype was observed a few times. The chain links TRBV29-1 to TRBJ2-7, with 7 bases that match TRBD2. This CDR3 region has 14 residues. The trim removed 1 base at V and 1 base at J, leaving 4 bases unmatched. Germline CDR1 SQVTM, CDR2 ANQGSEA. CDR3: CSVEGTSKSYEQYF. The CDR3 bases are TGCAGCGTTGAAGGGACTAGTAAGTCCTACGAGCAGTACTTC.

This clonotype turned up a few times. The CDR3 sequence is CSARDVRAGATDTQYF. The CDR3 bases are TGCAGTGCTAGAGATGTCCGAGCGGGAGCCACAGATACGCAGTATTTT. The V and J genes are TRBV20-1 and TRBJ2-3; TRBD2 matches 8 bases. V was pared by 0 bases and J by 2 bases, with 7 bases of the junction left unmatched. The V gene's germline CDR1 is DFQATT and CDR2 SNEGSKA (reference sequence). CDR3 size: 16 residues.

The rearrangement links TRBV4-1 to TRBJ2-1, with TRBD2 identical over 9 bases. V was pared by 3 bases and J by 8 bases, with 8 bases of the junction left unmatched. Germline assignment: CDR1 MGHRA and CDR2 YSYEKL. The CDR3 is made up of 15 amino acids. The CDR3 reads CASSHTPGLADEQFF. The CDR3 DNA reads as TGCGCCAGCAGCCACACACCGGGACTAGCCGATGAGCAGTTCTTC.

The chain uses TRBV7-8 and TRBJ1-1; D is ambiguous. Trimming shortened V by 1 base and J by 0 bases, and 12 bases separated the two germline ends. This CDR3 has 16 amino acids. CDR1 is SGHVS, CDR2 FQNEAQ, per germline. As DNA, the CDR3 is TGTGCCAGCAGCTTAGAGAGTGGCTTCCTGAACACTGAAGCTTTCTTT. It encodes CASSLESGFLNTEAFF.

The chain is built from TRBV12-5 and TRBJ2-2; 8 nucleotides align to TRBD1. Unmatched junction bases numbered 2, after V lost 4 bases and J lost 1 base. The CDR3 runs to 15 residues. Germline-derived CDR1 and CDR2 are LGHNT and FRNRAP. CDR3 in amino acids: CASGSDRVNTGELFF. The CDR3 nucleotides read TGTGCTAGTGGTTCGGACAGGGTGAACACCGGGGAGCTGTTTTTT. The full variable domain, its missing parts supplied by reference TRBV12-5 and TRBJ2-2, is DARVTQTPRHKVTEMGQEVTMRCQPILGHNTVFWYRQTMMQGLELLAYFRNRAPLDDSGMPKDRFSAEMPDATLATLKIQPSEPRDSAVYFCASGSDRVNTGELFFGEGSRLTVL.

The genes are TRBV2 and TRBJ2-3, with 8 bases identical to TRBD1. This CDR3 has 16 residues. Germline values: CDR1 SNHLY, CDR2 FYNNEI. The V segment lost 7 bases and the J segment 0 bases; nucleotides outside the gene matches: 9. CDR3 sequence (DNA): TGTGCCAGCACCAAAGGACAGGGCACTAGCACAGATACGCAGTATTTT. As protein: CASTKGQGTSTDTQYF.

The chain carries TRBV5-6 and TRBJ2-2, with D perhaps matching TRBD1 (6 bases). Germline CDR1 and CDR2: SGHDT and YYEEEE. V lost 1 base and J lost 4, with 11 bases in between. There are 15 residues in the CDR3. CDR3 protein: CASSLTPGATGELFF. CDR3 in DNA: TGTGCCAGCAGCTTGACCCCAGGGGCCACCGGGGAGCTGTTTTTT.

In this sample, this clonotype turned up a few times. The V and J genes are TRBV7-6 and TRBJ1-3; no reliable D call. Germline CDR1 and CDR2: SGHVS and FNYEAQ. The CDR3 is 14 amino acids. V was trimmed by 5 bases and J by 0 bases, leaving 8 bases between them. The CDR3 spells CASSLAFSGNTIYF. As DNA, the CDR3 is TGTGCCAGCAGCCTCGCCTTCTCTGGAAACACCATATATTTT.

This clonotype was counted ten times or more. The chain joins TRBV12-3 or TRBV12-4 to TRBJ2-7; unclear D gene. This CDR3 is 12 amino acids long. The V and J ends lost 0 bases and 4 bases respectively, with 4 bases between them. The DNA of the CDR3 is TGTGCCAGCAGTTTAGCGGGTTACGAGCAGTACTTC. It yields the protein CASSLAGYEQYF.

This clonotype showed up many times. At one end the junction does not follow the germline gene, possibly because of a read error. V is TRBV12-3 or TRBV12-4 and J is TRBJ1-1; perhaps TRBD1 as D (6 bases). This CDR3 is 13 amino acids long. The CDR3 is CASTPRGNTEAFF. The CDR3 DNA follows: TGCGCCAGCACCCCCAGGGGGAACACTGAAGCTTTCTTT.

This clonotype was found a few times. The chain uses TRBV4-1 and TRBJ1-5; the match to TRBD1 covers 8 bases. The junction had 5 bases not matched to a gene; V was cut back by 1 base and J by 0 bases. Germline lookup yields CDR1 MGHRA and CDR2 YSYEKL. The CDR3 is 17 residues long. The CDR3 bases are TGCGCCAGCAGCCAAGCGTATACAGGGGGTAGCAATCAGCCCCAGCATTTT. Its protein is CASSQAYTGGSNQPQHF.

The chain recombines TRBV10-1 with TRBJ2-3, with D unclear. The CDR3 runs 11 residues. Germline CDR1 and CDR2: WNHNN and SYGVQD (reference sequence). V was shortened by 3 bases and J by 10 bases, with 8 bases between the two germline ends. This chain's CDR3 is CASSEGQSQYF. The CDR3 nucleotides read TGCGCCAGCAGTGAAGGGCAATCGCAGTATTTT.

This clonotype was seen repeatedly, ten times or more. This rearrangement joins TRBV15 to TRBJ1-5; a possible D gene is TRBD1 (5 bases). With 8 bases removed from V and 5 bases from J, the gap between germline ends came to 13 bases. The CDR3 is 13 amino acids. Per the germline V gene, CDR1 is LNHNV and CDR2 is YYDKDF (reference sequence). The CDR3: CATGRLGDQPQHF. CDR3 nucleotides: TGTGCCACCGGGCGTTTGGGGGATCAGCCCCAGCATTTT.

This clonotype was recorded at least ten times. The chain carries TRBV10-1 and TRBJ2-3; D not resolved. The CDR3 runs 15 residues. Germline CDR1 reads WNHNN; CDR2 reads SYGVQD (reference sequence). Trimming pared 3 bases from V and 2 bases from J, leaving 12 bases between. As DNA, the CDR3 is TGCGCCAGCAGTGATGGTACTACCATCACAGATACGCAGTATTTT. Amino acid sequence: CASSDGTTITDTQYF.

This clonotype was detected many times. The V and J genes are TRBV5-1 and TRBJ2-3; no firm D call. Germline CDR1 is SGHRS and CDR2 is YFSETQ. The CDR3 extends over 15 amino acids. V lost 0 bases and J 1 base, leaving 9 bases between the germline ends. CDR3 in DNA: TGCGCCAGCAGCTTGGTAGGAATCGGCACAGATACGCAGTATTTT. Residues: CASSLVGIGTDTQYF.

The genes are TRBV27 and TRBJ2-7, with 7 bases lining up with TRBD1. With V trimmed by 5 bases and J by 6 bases, 10 bases remained unmatched. Germline V gene data show CDR1 as MNHEY and CDR2 as SMNVEV (reference sequence). CDR3 size: 14 residues. CDR3 in amino acids: CASSSETGRGEQYF. In nucleotides, the CDR3 is TGTGCCAGCAGTAGCGAGACAGGGCGCGGCGAGCAGTACTTC.

This clonotype has a handful of counts. The rearrangement joins TRBV6-2 or TRBV6-3 to TRBJ2-2; D is undetermined. CDR1 and CDR2 from the germline V gene are MNHEY and SVGEGT. V lost 2 bases and J lost 2, with 6 bases in between. CDR3 length equals 14 residues. The CDR3 protein is CASSYTHNTGELFF. DNA of the CDR3: TGTGCCAGCAGTTACACACATAACACCGGGGAGCTGTTTTTT.

Only a few counts were recorded for this clonotype. The V gene is TRBV27, the J gene TRBJ2-2, with D perhaps TRBD2 (5 bases). This CDR3 comprises 17 residues. Trimming removed 7 bases from V and 3 bases from J, with 21 bases in between. Germline loops: CDR1 MNHEY, CDR2 SMNVEV (reference sequence). The CDR3 protein is CASIALAPGFDTGELFF. CDR3 coding DNA: TGTGCCAGCATCGCGTTGGCCCCGGGATTCGACACCGGGGAGCTGTTTTTT.

The chain carries TRBV9 and TRBJ2-1; TRBD2 is a possible D gene (6 bases). Per germline, CDR1 SGDLS and CDR2 YYNGEE. The V end lost 1 base, the J end lost 7 bases, and 15 bases lay between the germline ends. The CDR3 covers 15 residues. The CDR3 is CASSVTAEGLNEQFF. The CDR3, as DNA: TGTGCCAGCAGCGTAACGGCGGAGGGGCTGAATGAGCAGTTCTTC.

There are a few counts of this clonotype. The rearrangement joins TRBV6-6 to TRBJ2-6; no reliable D call. Per the germline V gene, CDR1 is MNHNY and CDR2 is SVGAGI (reference sequence). This CDR3 comprises 13 residues. The V gene lost 10 bases and the J gene lost 0 bases, with 7 bases spanning the gap. CDR3 loop: CATTFSGANVLTF. In DNA form, the CDR3 reads TGTGCCACCACTTTCTCTGGGGCCAACGTCCTGACTTTC.

The J gene is TRBJ2-7, the V gene TRBV20-1; 7 bases are a match to TRBD2. This CDR3 contains 15 residues. Germline assignment: CDR1 DFQATT and CDR2 SNEGSKA (reference sequence). V lost 2 bases and J lost 4; bases outside the gene matches: 11. CDR3 sequence (DNA): TGCAGTGCTAGAAGTCTCGGCGGGAGTATTTACGAGCAGTACTTC. Protein: CSARSLGGSIYEQYF.

The rearrangement joins TRBV29-1 to TRBJ2-7, with D perhaps TRBD1 or TRBD2 (5 bases each). CDR3 size: 14 residues. Germline CDR1 is SQVTM and CDR2 is ANQGSEA. V lost 4 bases to trimming and J lost 3 bases, with 16 bases between them. The CDR3 DNA sequence: TGCAGCGTTGTTTCACCGGGGCAGGACTACGAGCAGTACTTC. Protein: CSVVSPGQDYEQYF.